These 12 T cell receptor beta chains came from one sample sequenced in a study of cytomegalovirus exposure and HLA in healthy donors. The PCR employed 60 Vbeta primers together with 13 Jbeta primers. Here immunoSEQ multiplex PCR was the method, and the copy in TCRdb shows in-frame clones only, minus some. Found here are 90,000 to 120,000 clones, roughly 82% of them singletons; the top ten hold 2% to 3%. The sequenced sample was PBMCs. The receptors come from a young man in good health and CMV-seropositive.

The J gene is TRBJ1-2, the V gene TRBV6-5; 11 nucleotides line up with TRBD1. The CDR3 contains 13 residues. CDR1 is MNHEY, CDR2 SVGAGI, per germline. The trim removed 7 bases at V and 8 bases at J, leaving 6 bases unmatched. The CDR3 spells CASTRGTGGGYTF. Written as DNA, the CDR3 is TGTGCCAGCACCCGCGGGACAGGGGGGGGCTACACCTTC.

The DNA of the CDR3 is TGTGCCAGTCACGACACCCCAACTAATGAAAAACTGTTTTTT. Translation gives CASHDTPTNEKLFF. V usage is TRBV5-4 and J usage is TRBJ1-4; the D is unclear. The germline V gene has CDR1 SGHNT and CDR2 YYREEE (reference sequence). There are 14 residues in the CDR3. V was shortened by 8 bases and J by 0 bases, with 11 bases between the two germline ends.

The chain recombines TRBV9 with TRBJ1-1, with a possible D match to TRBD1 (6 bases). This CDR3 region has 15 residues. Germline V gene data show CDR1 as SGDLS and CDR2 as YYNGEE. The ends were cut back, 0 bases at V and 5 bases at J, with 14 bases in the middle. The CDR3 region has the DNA TGTGCCAGCAGCGTAGGGGGGGGCCCGTGGACTGAAGCTTTCTTT. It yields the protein CASSVGGGPWTEAFF.

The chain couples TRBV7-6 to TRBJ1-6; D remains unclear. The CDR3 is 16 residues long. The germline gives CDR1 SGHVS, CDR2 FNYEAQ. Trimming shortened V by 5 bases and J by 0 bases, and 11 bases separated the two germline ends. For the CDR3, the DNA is TGTGCCAGCAGCCCCGACCGGAGCTCCTATAATTCACCCCTCCACTTT. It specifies CASSPDRSSYNSPLHF.

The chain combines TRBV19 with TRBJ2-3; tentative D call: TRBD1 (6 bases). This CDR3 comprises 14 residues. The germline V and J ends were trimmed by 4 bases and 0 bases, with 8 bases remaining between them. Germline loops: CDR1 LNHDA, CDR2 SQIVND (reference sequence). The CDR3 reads CASSNGQSTDTQYF. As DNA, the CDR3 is TGTGCCAGTAGTAACGGACAGAGCACAGATACGCAGTATTTT.

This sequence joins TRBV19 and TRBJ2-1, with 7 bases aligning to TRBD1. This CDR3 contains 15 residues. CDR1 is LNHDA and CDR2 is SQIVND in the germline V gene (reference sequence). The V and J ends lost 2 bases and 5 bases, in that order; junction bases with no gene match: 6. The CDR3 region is CASSIKGGPDNEQFF. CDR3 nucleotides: TGTGCCAGTAGTATAAAAGGGGGCCCCGACAATGAGCAGTTCTTC.

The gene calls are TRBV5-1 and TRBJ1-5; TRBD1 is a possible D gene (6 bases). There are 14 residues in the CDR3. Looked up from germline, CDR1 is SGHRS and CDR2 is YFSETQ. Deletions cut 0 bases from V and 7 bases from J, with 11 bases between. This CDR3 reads CASSLEQGAQPQHF. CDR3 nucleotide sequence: TGCGCCAGCAGCTTGGAACAGGGAGCGCAGCCCCAGCATTTT.

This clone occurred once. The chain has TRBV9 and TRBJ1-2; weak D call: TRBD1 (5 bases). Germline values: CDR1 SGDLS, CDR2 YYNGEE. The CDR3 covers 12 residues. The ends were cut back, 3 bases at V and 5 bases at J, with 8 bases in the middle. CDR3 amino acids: CASSAGGYGYTF. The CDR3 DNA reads TGTGCCAGCAGCGCGGGGGGGTATGGCTACACCTTC.

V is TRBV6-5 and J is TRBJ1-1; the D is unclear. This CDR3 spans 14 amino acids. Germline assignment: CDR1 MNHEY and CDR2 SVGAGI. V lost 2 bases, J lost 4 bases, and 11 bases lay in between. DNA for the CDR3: TGTGCCAGCAGTTACGGCAGAGAGGGCACTGAAGCTTTCTTT. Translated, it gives CASSYGREGTEAFF.

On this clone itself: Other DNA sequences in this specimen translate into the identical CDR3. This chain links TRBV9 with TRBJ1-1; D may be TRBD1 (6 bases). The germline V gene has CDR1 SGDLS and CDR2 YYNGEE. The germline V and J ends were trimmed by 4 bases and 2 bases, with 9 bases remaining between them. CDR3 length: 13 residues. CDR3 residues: CASSLQGNTEAFF. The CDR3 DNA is TGTGCCAGCAGCCTACAGGGTAACACTGAAGCTTTCTTT.

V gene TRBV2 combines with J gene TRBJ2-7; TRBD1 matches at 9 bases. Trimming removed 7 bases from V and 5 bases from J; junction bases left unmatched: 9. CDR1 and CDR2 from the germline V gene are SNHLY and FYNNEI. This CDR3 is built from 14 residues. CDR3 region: CASKIGTGSDEQYF. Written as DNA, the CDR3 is TGTGCCAGCAAAATAGGGACAGGGAGCGACGAGCAGTACTTC.

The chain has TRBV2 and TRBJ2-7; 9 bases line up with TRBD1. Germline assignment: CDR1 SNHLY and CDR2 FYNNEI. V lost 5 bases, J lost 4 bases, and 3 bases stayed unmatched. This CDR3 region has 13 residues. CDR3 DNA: TGTGCCAGCAGTTCCGGGACAGGGTACGAGCAGTACTTC. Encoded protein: CASSSGTGYEQYF. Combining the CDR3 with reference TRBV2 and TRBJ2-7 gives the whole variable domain EPEVTQTPSHQVTQMGQEVILRCVPISNHLYFYWYRQILGQKVEFLVSFYNNEISEKSEIFDDQFSVERPDGSNFTLKIRSTKLEDSAMYFCASSSGTGYEQYFGPGTRLTVT.